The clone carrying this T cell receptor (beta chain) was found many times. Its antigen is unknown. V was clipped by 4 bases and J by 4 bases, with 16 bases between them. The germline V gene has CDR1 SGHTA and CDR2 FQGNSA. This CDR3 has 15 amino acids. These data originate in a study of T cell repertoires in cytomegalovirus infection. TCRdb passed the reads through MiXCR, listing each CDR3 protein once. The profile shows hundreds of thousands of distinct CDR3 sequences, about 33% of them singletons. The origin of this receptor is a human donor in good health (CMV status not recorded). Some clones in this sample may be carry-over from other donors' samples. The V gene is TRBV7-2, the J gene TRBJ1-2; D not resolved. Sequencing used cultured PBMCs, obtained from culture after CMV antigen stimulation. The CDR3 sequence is CASSSVVGRFYGYTF. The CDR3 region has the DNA TGTGCCAGCAGCTCTGTAGTGGGGAGATTCTATGGCTACACCTTC.